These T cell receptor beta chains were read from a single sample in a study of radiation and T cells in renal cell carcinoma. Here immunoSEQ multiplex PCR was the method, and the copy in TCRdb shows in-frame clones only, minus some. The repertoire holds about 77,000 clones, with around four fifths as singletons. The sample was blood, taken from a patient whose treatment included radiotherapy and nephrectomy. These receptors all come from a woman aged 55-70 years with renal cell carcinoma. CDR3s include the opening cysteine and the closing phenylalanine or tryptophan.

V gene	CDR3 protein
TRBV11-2	CASSSTLGTTEAFF
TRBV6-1	CASRATGQGTQYF
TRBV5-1	CASSLDGGASYGYTF
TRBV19	CASSVMETYEQYF
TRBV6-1	CASSELVQGAFF
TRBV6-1	CASSPVDRGPGYTF
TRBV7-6	CASSARTEQYF
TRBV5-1	CASSLLYMGNTEAFF
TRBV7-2	CASSPMRGNTEAFF
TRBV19	CASSSGRLTDTQYF
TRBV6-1	CASSEYRGGTGLAGANVLTF
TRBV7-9	CASSPPRASGTDTQYF
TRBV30	CAWSGTGGLSTDTQYF
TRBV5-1	CASRPTSATDTQYF
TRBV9	CASSVDGTANYGYTF
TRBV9	CASSVAVGATQYF
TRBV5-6	CASSKDRVNYGYTF
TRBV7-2	CASSSMGTGEKLFF
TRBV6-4	CASSDEGDTQYF
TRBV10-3	CAISRNRGGNTIYF
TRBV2	CASSSQDRGEQYF
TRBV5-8	CASSPRVSPLGDEQYF
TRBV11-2	CASSLVGAVRGETQYF